The present entry profiles one TCR beta chain with its context. This record belongs to a study of blood T cell repertoires in COVID-19. Study background: In each case, the material was cDNA or gDNA derived from T cells, B-cell-depleted T cells, or PBMCs.

The authors' processing: Cell counts per sample came from amplifying reference gene primers. Using immunoSEQ multiplex PCR, the repertoire was profiled, and TCRdb retains in-frame clones only, with some absent. The DNA was the basis for D and trimming; V, J and clone size are from that table. The sample comprises 50,000 to 65,000 clones, about four fifths of which are singletons, and over 4.5% rests with the top ten. CDR3 length equals 12 residues. Germline V gives CDR1 KGHDR, CDR2 SFDVKD. Trimming took off 5 bases at V and 5 bases at J, with 8 bases between the two ends. This clonotype was obtained from a woman between 55 and 75 years old with acute or convalescent COVID-19. The sample comprised peripheral blood. The rearrangement links TRBV24-1 to TRBJ1-1; D gene uncertain. CDR3 nucleotides: TGTGCCACCAGTGCCCCCGGGACTGAAGCTTTCTTT. Translation: CATSAPGTEAFF.